This record covers a single TCR beta chain. The V gene's germline CDR1 is SGHRS and CDR2 YFSETQ. This CDR3 region has 14 residues. The V segment lost 0 bases and the J segment 9 bases; nucleotides outside the gene matches: 5. This sample is part of a study of T cell changes during pregnancy in multiple sclerosis. Here immunoSEQ multiplex PCR was the method, and the copy in TCRdb shows in-frame clones only, minus some. This sample has tens of thousands of clones; about 94% occur once, and the top ten carry 0.84%. Here the sequenced sample was peripheral blood, taken in the third trimester of pregnancy. The chain links TRBV5-1 to TRBJ1-5, with 8 bases matching TRBD1. The clonotype originates from a female donor with multiple sclerosis, enrolled in a pregnancy study. The CDR3 is CASSLGTGLPPQHF. As DNA, the CDR3 is TGCGCCAGCAGCTTGGGGACAGGGTTGCCGCCCCAGCATTTT.